Listed below are T cell receptor beta chains from one sample, sequenced in a study of blood T cell repertoires in COVID-19. TCRdb keeps only in-frame clones here, not all; method: immunoSEQ multiplex PCR. The table lists roughly 86,000 clones, 90% to 95% of them singletons. The specimen sequenced was peripheral blood. These receptors all stem from a woman between 45 and 65 years old in a cohort sampled during active COVID-19. CDR3s include the opening cysteine and the closing phenylalanine or tryptophan. The order of the fields is D gene, CDR3 length, clone size, J gene, V gene, CDR3 protein, CDR3 DNA. A D gene is named only where the DNA matches it firmly. The size of a clone is reported for some rows only, either as once, few or many, or as a class for expanded clones.

>.|15|.|TRBJ2-7|TRBV5-6
CASSLLRDNSYEQYF
TGTGCCAGCAGCTTGCTCCGGGACAACTCCTACGAGCAGTACTTC
>.|18|once|TRBJ1-3|TRBV13
CASSLFRGGSLSGNTIYF
TGTGCCAGCAGCTTATTCCGGGGGGGGAGCCTCTCTGGAAACACCATATATTTT
>TRBD1|14|.|TRBJ1-2|TRBV2
CASTGQGADYGYTF
TGTGCCAGCACCGGACAGGGGGCGGACTATGGCTACACCTTC
>.|13|.|TRBJ2-1|TRBV6-5
CASRSAGYNEQFF
TGTGCCAGCAGGAGCGCTGGATACAATGAGCAGTTCTTC
>.|14|.|TRBJ2-1|TRBV2
CASSSAGSYNEQFF
TGTGCCAGCAGTAGCGCCGGCTCCTACAATGAGCAGTTCTTC
>.|13|once|TRBJ1-2|TRBV2
CASEKGRGAGYTF
TGTGCCAGCGAAAAGGGCAGGGGCGCTGGCTACACCTTC
>.|14|.|TRBJ2-4|TRBV28
CASRKRLAKNIQYF
TGTGCCAGCAGAAAAAGACTAGCCAAAAACATTCAGTACTTC
>.|16|.|TRBJ1-6|TRBV19
CASSSRQTSYNSPLHF
TGTGCCAGTAGTTCAAGACAGACCTCCTATAATTCACCCCTCCACTTT
>TRBD2|16|.|TRBJ2-3|TRBV5-4
CASSRELAGGKDTQYF
TGTGCCAGCAGCCGGGAACTAGCGGGGGGGAAGGATACGCAGTATTTT
>.|15|.|TRBJ2-7|TRBV7-9
CASSSKAGQSYEQYF
TGTGCCAGCAGCTCCAAAGCGGGTCAATCCTACGAGCAGTACTTC
>TRBD1|15|.|TRBJ2-2|TRBV18
CASSPEGQGTGELFF
TGTGCCAGCTCACCAGAGGGACAGGGAACCGGGGAGCTGTTTTTT
>TRBD1|15|few|TRBJ1-4|TRBV28
CASSLQDRGSEKLFF
TGTGCCAGCAGTTTACAGGACAGGGGTAGTGAAAAACTGTTTTTT
>.|13|.|TRBJ1-5|TRBV6-5
CASKPGGNQPQHF
TGTGCCAGCAAACCCGGTGGCAATCAGCCCCAGCATTTT
>.|14|.|TRBJ1-4|TRBV5-6
CASSLAQLPEKLFF
TGTGCCAGCAGCTTGGCCCAACTGCCCGAAAAACTGTTTTTT
>TRBD1|13|once|TRBJ1-2|TRBV6-6
CASSSTGDYGYTF
TGTGCCAGCAGTTCGACAGGGGACTATGGCTACACCTTC
>.|12|once|TRBJ1-1|TRBV21-1
CASSKPGPEAFF
TGTGCCAGCAGCAAACCTGGGCCAGAAGCTTTCTTT
>.|12|once|TRBJ2-7|TRBV19
CATSQSSYEQYF
TGTGCCACCTCACAGAGCTCCTACGAGCAGTACTTC
>TRBD2|17|.|TRBJ2-1|TRBV3-1/TRBV3-2
CASSQDPTSGIYNEQFF
TGTGCCAGCAGCCAAGATCCGACTAGCGGGATCTACAATGAGCAGTTCTTC
>TRBD1|15|.|TRBJ2-1|TRBV4-1
CASSQSGQGTDEQFF
TGCGCCAGCAGCCAGTCCGGACAGGGGACCGATGAGCAGTTCTTC
>TRBD2|15|.|TRBJ2-1|TRBV5-1
CASSSSGSSYNEQFF
TGCGCCAGCAGTTCTAGCGGGAGCTCCTACAATGAGCAGTTCTTC
>TRBD1|14|few|TRBJ1-2|TRBV11-2
CASSSQQGGYGYTF
TGTGCCAGCAGCTCGCAACAGGGGGGCTATGGCTACACCTTC
>.|11|.|TRBJ2-7|TRBV20-1
CSAGPTYEQYF
TGCAGTGCTGGCCCCACCTACGAGCAGTACTTC
>.|14|.|TRBJ1-3|TRBV6-5
CASRRTAAGNTIYF
TGTGCCAGCAGGCGGACAGCAGCTGGAAACACCATATATTTT
>TRBD2|15|.|TRBJ2-7|TRBV10-3
CAIRETSGSHYEQYF
TGTGCCATCAGGGAGACTAGCGGGTCCCACTACGAGCAGTACTTC
>.|14|few|TRBJ1-5|TRBV28
CASRTYRRNQPQHF
TGTGCCAGCAGGACTTATCGCCGGAATCAGCCCCAGCATTTT
>TRBD1|13|.|TRBJ1-5|TRBV11-2
CASSTGSYQPQHF
TGTGCCAGCTCGACAGGGTCTTATCAGCCCCAGCATTTT
>.|16|once|TRBJ2-1|TRBV6-5
CASSYFRGSSYNEQFF
TGTGCCAGCAGTTACTTTCGGGGAAGCTCCTACAATGAGCAGTTCTTC
>.|14|.|TRBJ1-2|TRBV19
CASTPDSRWGGYTF
TGTGCCAGTACCCCGGACAGCCGTTGGGGTGGCTACACCTTC
>TRBD1|15|.|TRBJ1-1|TRBV18
CASSESAGGNTEAFF
TGTGCCAGCTCGGAGTCGGCAGGGGGCAACACTGAAGCTTTCTTT
>.|16|.|TRBJ2-4|TRBV29-1
CSVVKQKAGTKNIQYF
TGCAGCGTCGTCAAACAGAAGGCAGGGACCAAAAACATTCAGTACTTC
>.|20|.|TRBJ2-3|TRBV21-1
CASSKERGQGTSGKTDTQYF
TGTGCCAGCAGCAAAGAGCGCGGGCAGGGAACTAGCGGGAAGACAGATACGCAGTATTTT